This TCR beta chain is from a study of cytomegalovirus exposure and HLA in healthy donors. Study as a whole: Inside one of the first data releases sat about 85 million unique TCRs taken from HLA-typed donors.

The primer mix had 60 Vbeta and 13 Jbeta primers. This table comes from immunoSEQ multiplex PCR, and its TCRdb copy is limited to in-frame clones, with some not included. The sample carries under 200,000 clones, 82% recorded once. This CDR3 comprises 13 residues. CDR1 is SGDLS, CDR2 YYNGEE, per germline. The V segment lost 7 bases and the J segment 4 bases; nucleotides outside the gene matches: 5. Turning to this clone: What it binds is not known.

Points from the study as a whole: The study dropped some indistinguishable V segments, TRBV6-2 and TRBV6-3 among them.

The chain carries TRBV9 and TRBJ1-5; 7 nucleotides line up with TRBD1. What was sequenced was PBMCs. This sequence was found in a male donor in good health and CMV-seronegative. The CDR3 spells CASGTATNQPQHF. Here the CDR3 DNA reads TGTGCCAGCGGGACAGCGACAAATCAGCCCCAGCATTTT.